This entry is about one T cell receptor beta chain. This entry is derived from a study of T-cell memory formation after mild COVID-19. MiXCR, run by TCRdb on the 5' RACE reads, gives a single entry per CDR3 protein. This sample has more than 250,000 distinct CDR3 sequences; roughly 18% occur once, and the top ten carry 20% to 25%. The CDR3 is 17 amino acids. Per the germline V gene, CDR1 is SGHKS and CDR2 is YYEKEE (reference sequence). V lost 2 bases, J lost 1 base, and 13 bases lay in between. Sequencing was done on a sample of PBMCs or a T cell subset sorted from them (not recorded which). The rearrangement uses TRBV5-5 and TRBJ2-6; D is ambiguous. The clonotype originates from a young man who had mild COVID-19 (a few samples of this study predate the infection). Cell type and time point are not known. This CDR3 is CASSLRLSYSGANVLTF. In DNA, the CDR3 is TGTGCCAGCAGCTTAAGGCTGTCGTATTCTGGGGCCAACGTCCTGACTTTC.